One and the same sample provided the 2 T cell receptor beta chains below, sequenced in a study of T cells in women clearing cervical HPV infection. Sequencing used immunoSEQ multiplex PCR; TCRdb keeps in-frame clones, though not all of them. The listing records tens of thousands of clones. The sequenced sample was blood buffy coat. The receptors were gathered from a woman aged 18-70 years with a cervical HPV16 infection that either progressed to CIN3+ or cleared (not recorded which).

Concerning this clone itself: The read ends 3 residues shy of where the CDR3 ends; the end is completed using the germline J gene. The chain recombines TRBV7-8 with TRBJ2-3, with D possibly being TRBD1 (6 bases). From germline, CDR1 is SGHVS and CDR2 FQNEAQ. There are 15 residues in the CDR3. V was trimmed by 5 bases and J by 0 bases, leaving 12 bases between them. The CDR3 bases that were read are TGTGCCAGCAGCCGCCGGACAGCTAGCACAGATACG. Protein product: CASSRRTASTDT. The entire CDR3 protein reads CASSRRTASTDTQYF.

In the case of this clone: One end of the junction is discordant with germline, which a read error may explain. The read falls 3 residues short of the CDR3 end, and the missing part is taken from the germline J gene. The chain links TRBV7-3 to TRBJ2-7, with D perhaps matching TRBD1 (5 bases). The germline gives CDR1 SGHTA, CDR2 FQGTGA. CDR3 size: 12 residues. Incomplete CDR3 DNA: TGTTCCAGCAGCCCCACAGGTTCCGAG. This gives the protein CSSSPTGSE. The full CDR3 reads CSSSPTGSEQYF.